These 29 T cell receptor beta chains originate from one sample sequenced in a study of T-cell memory formation after mild COVID-19. A single record per CDR3 protein comes from TCRdb applying MiXCR to the 5' RACE reads. The sample records 140,000 to 150,000 distinct CDR3 sequences, around 5.8% being singletons. Specimen: PBMCs or a T cell subset sorted from them (not recorded which). The receptors come from an adult woman who had mild COVID-19 (a few samples of this study predate the infection). Cell type and time point are not known.

The gene calls are TRBV5-4 and TRBJ1-1; the match to TRBD1 covers 7 bases. V shed 4 bases and J 1 base; nucleotides not matched to a gene: 7. Germline CDR1 is SGHNT and CDR2 is YYREEE (reference sequence). This CDR3 region has 15 residues. CDR3 nucleotides: TGTGCCAGCAGCACCAACAGGGGAACGAACACTGAAGCTTTCTTT. Translation: CASSTNRGTNTEAFF. Combining the CDR3 with reference TRBV5-4 and TRBJ1-1 gives the whole variable domain ETGVTQSPTHLIKTRGQQVTLRCSSQSGHNTVSWYQQALGQGPQFIFQYYREEENGRGNFPPRFSGLQFPNYSSELNVNALELDDSALYLCASSTNRGTNTEAFFGQGTRLTVV.

In this sample, this clonotype turned up many times. The chain employs TRBV3-1 and TRBJ2-7; D is ambiguous. CDR1 and CDR2 (germline): LGHDT, YNNKEL (reference sequence). Trimming stripped 4 bases from V and 5 bases from J, with 9 bases between. This CDR3 is 12 amino acids long. The CDR3 loop is CASSPSENEQYF. CDR3 in DNA: TGTGCCAGCAGCCCGTCGGAGAACGAGCAGTACTTC.

This clonotype has only a few counts. The chain couples TRBV9 to TRBJ2-7; weak D call: TRBD2 (5 bases). The CDR3 has 15 residues. The germline gives CDR1 SGDLS, CDR2 YYNGEE. V was pared by 4 bases and J by 2 bases, with 16 bases between. The CDR3 is CASSPRGGGTYEQYF. In DNA form, the CDR3 reads TGTGCCAGCAGCCCCAGAGGAGGTGGGACCTACGAGCAGTACTTC.

This clonotype was observed many times. CDR3 loop: CSAYLGTSGRWFF. The CDR3 DNA reads as TGCAGTGCCTACCTCGGGACTAGTGGTAGGTGGTTCTTC. This chain uses TRBV20-1 with TRBJ2-1; 8 bases align to TRBD2. CDR1 and CDR2 from the germline V gene are DFQATT and SNEGSKA (reference sequence). V trimming: 6 bases; J trimming: 15 bases; junction bases outside the gene matches: 16. There are 13 residues in the CDR3.

This clonotype turned up a few times. The chain carries TRBV12-3 or TRBV12-4 and TRBJ2-7; TRBD2 aligns across 11 bases. The CDR3 has 14 amino acids. The V gene end was trimmed by 5 bases and the J gene end by 6 bases; junction bases not matched to a gene: 6. CDR3 residues: CASSKTSGIFEQYF. CDR3 sequence (DNA): TGTGCCAGCAGTAAGACTAGCGGGATTTTCGAGCAGTACTTC.

The V gene is TRBV7-2, the J gene TRBJ2-3; 8 bases align to TRBD1. This CDR3 has 14 residues. Germline CDR1 and CDR2: SGHTA and FQGNSA. J was trimmed by 1 base and V by 5 bases; bases with no gene match: 2. The CDR3 nucleotides read TGTGCCAGCAGCAAGGACAGGGGCACAGATACGCAGTATTTT. Protein product: CASSKDRGTDTQYF.

This clonotype was seen once. One junction end disagrees with the germline gene, perhaps due to a read error. The chain couples TRBV9 to TRBJ2-7; TRBD1 might be the D (5 bases). CDR3 length: 14 amino acids. CDR1 and CDR2 (germline): SGDLS, YYNGEE. CDR3 nucleotides: TGTGCCAGCAGAGTAGAACCCAGGGCCTACGAGCAGTACTTC. This sequence encodes CASRVEPRAYEQYF. The full variable domain, completed using reference TRBV9 and TRBJ2-7, is DSGVTQTPKHLITATGQRVTLRCSPRSGDLSVYWYQQSLDQGLQFLIQYYNGEERAKGNILERFSAQQFPDLHSELNLSSLELGDSALYFCASRVEPRAYEQYFGPGTRLTVT.

This clonotype was observed at least ten times. The chain has TRBV30 and TRBJ2-3; TRBD1 is a possible D gene (5 bases). CDR3 length: 15 amino acids. Germline lookup yields CDR1 GTSNPN and CDR2 SVGIG (reference sequence). Trimming shortened V by 4 bases and J by 0 bases, and 14 bases separated the two germline ends. The CDR3 here is CAWKTTGISTDTQYF. CDR3 in DNA: TGTGCCTGGAAGACCACAGGAATAAGCACAGATACGCAGTATTTT.

This clonotype was counted at least ten times. This chain joins TRBV25-1 and TRBJ1-2; D not certain. V was cut by 5 bases and J by 4 bases, with 17 bases left in between. CDR1 is MGHDK and CDR2 is SYGVNS in the germline V gene. The CDR3 covers 15 residues. This CDR3 is CASSLPGPETYGYTF. CDR3 coding DNA: TGTGCCAGCAGTCTCCCCGGACCTGAGACCTATGGCTACACCTTC.

This clonotype was counted at least ten times. The V call is TRBV5-1, the J call TRBJ2-1; the match to TRBD2 covers 9 bases. Germline values: CDR1 SGHRS, CDR2 YFSETQ. V lost 4 bases and J lost 5; bases outside the gene matches: 4. The CDR3 loop spans 14 amino acids. The CDR3 nucleotides are TGCGCCAGCAGCCCCCGGACTAGCGACAATGAGCAGTTCTTC. It yields the protein CASSPRTSDNEQFF.

This sequence joins TRBV21-1 and TRBJ2-2; TRBD2 is taken as the D call from the table, unchecked against the DNA. TRBV21-1 is designated a pseudogene. The CDR3 has 12 residues. The CDR3, as DNA: TGCCGACTAGCGCTTAACACCGGGGAGCTGTTTTTT. Protein product: CRLALNTGELFF.

This clonotype was seen repeatedly, ten times or more. The chain has TRBV18 and TRBJ2-5; D remains ambiguous. From germline, CDR1 is KGHSH and CDR2 LQKENI. V lost 3 bases to trimming and J lost 0 bases, with 5 bases between them. This CDR3 is built from 13 residues. The CDR3 here is CASSPSYQETQYF. In DNA form, the CDR3 reads TGTGCCAGCTCACCTTCGTACCAAGAGACCCAGTACTTC.

This clonotype was observed at least ten times. The chain employs TRBV4-2 and TRBJ1-1; D is perhaps TRBD1 (6 bases). The CDR3 contains 15 residues. Between the trimmed V and J ends, which lost 1 base and 8 bases, there was a span of 17 bases. Germline V CDR1 and CDR2: LGHNA, YNFKEQ. CDR3 sequence reads: CASSQGISDSQEAFF. In DNA, the CDR3 is TGTGCCAGCAGCCAAGGGATATCGGACAGCCAAGAAGCTTTCTTT.

Remarks on this clonotype: This may be a read error, as it is one base from a much larger clone. J is TRBJ2-4 and V is TRBV29-1; TRBD2 matches at 10 bases. CDR1 and CDR2 (germline): SQVTM, ANQGSEA. The CDR3 consists of 15 residues. The CDR3 is CSSKQREGASHIQCF. The CDR3 nucleotides are TGCAGCTCAAAGCAGCGGGAGGGGGCCTCTCACATTCAGTGCTTC.

The chain is built from TRBV18 and TRBJ1-5; weak D call: TRBD1 (6 bases). CDR1 KGHSH and CDR2 LQKENI come from the germline V gene. CDR3 length equals 16 residues. The V end was cut by 3 bases, the J end by 0 bases, with 12 bases between. The CDR3 region is CASSPLGGLSNQPQHF. The CDR3 DNA reads as TGTGCCAGCTCACCCCTTGGGGGCCTTAGCAATCAGCCCCAGCATTTT.

Many counts were recorded for this clonotype. The chain is built from TRBV12-3 or TRBV12-4 and TRBJ2-1, with D possibly TRBD2 on 5 matching bases. The CDR3 totals 15 residues. V was clipped by 3 bases and J by 8 bases, with 17 bases between them. The CDR3, as DNA: TGTGCCAGCAGTTTCCTTGCGGGCCCGCGGGATGAGCAGTTCTTC. Translated: CASSFLAGPRDEQFF.

Ten or more counts support this clonotype. This sequence joins TRBV12-3 or TRBV12-4 and TRBJ1-2; 10 bases align to TRBD1. V was clipped by 6 bases and J by 0 bases; unmatched bases: 4. The CDR3 loop spans 15 amino acids. The CDR3 sequence: CASSRGQGANYGYTF. Here the CDR3 DNA reads TGTGCCAGCAGCAGAGGACAGGGGGCTAACTATGGCTACACCTTC.

This clonotype was detected many times. The gene calls are TRBV20-1 and TRBJ2-1; 14 bases agree with TRBD2. From germline, CDR1 is DFQATT and CDR2 SNEGSKA (reference sequence). The trim removed 5 bases at V and 5 bases at J, leaving 2 bases unmatched. This CDR3 contains 14 residues. The CDR3, as DNA: TGCAGTGCTCAGGGACTAGCGGGAGACAATGAGCAGTTCTTC. It codes for CSAQGLAGDNEQFF.

This clonotype was seen only a few times. The rearrangement links TRBV7-2 to TRBJ1-3, with D possibly matching TRBD1 (6 bases). CDR1 is SGHTA and CDR2 is FQGNSA in the germline V gene. Trimming shortened V by 5 bases and J by 2 bases, and 10 bases separated the two germline ends. The CDR3 totals 14 residues. The CDR3 loop is CASSRGGAGNTIYF. The CDR3 DNA reads as TGTGCCAGCAGCCGAGGGGGGGCTGGAAACACCATATATTTT.

This clonotype was found a few times. The genes are TRBV20-1 and TRBJ2-2; TRBD1 is a possible D gene (5 bases). The CDR3 sequence is 15 residues long. CDR1 and CDR2 (germline): DFQATT, SNEGSKA (reference sequence). V was pared by 1 base and J by 5 bases, with 14 bases between. As DNA, the CDR3 is TGCAGTGCTAGAGGAAGGGCAGGGCAAACCGGGGAGCTGTTTTTT. Translation gives CSARGRAGQTGELFF.

The V gene is TRBV18, the J gene TRBJ2-7; weak D call: TRBD1 (6 bases). The CDR3 covers 13 residues. Trimming removed 8 bases at V and 3 bases at J, with 14 bases between. Germline V gene sequence: CDR1 KGHSH, CDR2 LQKENI. Here the CDR3 reads CASTPGQDYEQYF. The DNA for the CDR3 is TGTGCCAGCACCCCGGGACAAGACTACGAGCAGTACTTC.

This clonotype was recorded many times. This rearrangement joins TRBV24-1 to TRBJ2-3; TRBD2 might be the D (6 bases). Germline-derived CDR1 and CDR2 are KGHDR and SFDVKD. With 4 bases removed from V and 2 bases from J, the gap between germline ends came to 18 bases. CDR3 length: 17 residues. CDR3 DNA: TGTGCCACCAGTGAAACCCCGCAGGCGGGATCCACAGATACGCAGTATTTT. Translating gives CATSETPQAGSTDTQYF.

This chain joins TRBV2 and TRBJ1-5; no clear D gene. This CDR3 spans 15 amino acids. V gave up 7 bases and J gave up 4 bases, with 17 bases separating them. Germline assignment: CDR1 SNHLY and CDR2 FYNNEI. The CDR3 DNA reads as TGTGCCAGCACCCTCGGGCAGGACGAGAATCAGCCCCAGCATTTT. It specifies CASTLGQDENQPQHF.

This clonotype was observed a handful of times. CDR3 in amino acids: CASSLAPYSGRMVDTQYF. The CDR3 coding sequence is TGTGCCAGCAGCTTAGCCCCCTATAGCGGGAGGATGGTTGATACGCAGTATTTT. The rearrangement uses TRBV7-9 and TRBJ2-3; 10 bases agree with TRBD2. J was trimmed by 6 bases and V by 0 bases; bases with no gene match: 12. Germline V gives CDR1 SEHNR, CDR2 FQNEAQ (reference sequence). This CDR3 region has 18 residues.

This clonotype was recorded at least ten times. V usage is TRBV6-5 and J usage is TRBJ2-5; D not certain. Per germline, CDR1 MNHEY and CDR2 SVGAGI. V was shortened by 0 bases and J by 1 base, with 15 bases between the two germline ends. The CDR3 sequence is 17 residues long. The CDR3 is CASSYSYSLGPQETQYF. The DNA for the CDR3 is TGTGCCAGCAGTTACTCGTATAGTCTCGGCCCCCAAGAGACCCAGTACTTC.

This clonotype was recorded a few times. J is TRBJ2-1 and V is TRBV19, with 8 positions matching TRBD1. V lost 5 bases and J lost 9; bases outside the gene matches: 9. Per the germline V gene, CDR1 is LNHDA and CDR2 is SQIVND (reference sequence). This CDR3 region has 14 residues. CDR3 DNA: TGTGCCAGTAGTGCCGGGACAGGTGGTAGTGAGCAGTTCTTC. Its protein product is CASSAGTGGSEQFF.

This clonotype was recorded a few times. The chain recombines TRBV12-3 or TRBV12-4 with TRBJ2-1; D is unresolved. Trimming cost V 5 bases and J 1 base, with 12 bases left between them. This CDR3 spans 15 amino acids. The CDR3 DNA reads TGTGCCAGCAGTCCGTTGGGGAATTCCTACAATGAGCAGTTCTTC. This codes for CASSPLGNSYNEQFF.

This clonotype was detected a few times. The V gene is TRBV4-2, the J gene TRBJ1-5; D not resolved. This CDR3 is 14 amino acids long. The V end was cut by 0 bases, the J end by 4 bases, with 7 bases between. Germline V gives CDR1 LGHNA, CDR2 YNFKEQ. CDR3 region: CASSQDYENQPQHF. The CDR3 region has the DNA TGTGCCAGCAGCCAAGATTATGAGAATCAGCCCCAGCATTTT.

The chain combines TRBV7-2 with TRBJ1-6, with D unresolved. The CDR3 loop spans 14 amino acids. Germline V gene sequence: CDR1 SGHTA, CDR2 FQGNSA. V lost 1 base, J lost 8 bases, and 9 bases lay in between. CDR3 DNA: TGTGCCAGCAGCTTAGACAGTATCGATTCACCCCTCCACTTT. Residues: CASSLDSIDSPLHF.